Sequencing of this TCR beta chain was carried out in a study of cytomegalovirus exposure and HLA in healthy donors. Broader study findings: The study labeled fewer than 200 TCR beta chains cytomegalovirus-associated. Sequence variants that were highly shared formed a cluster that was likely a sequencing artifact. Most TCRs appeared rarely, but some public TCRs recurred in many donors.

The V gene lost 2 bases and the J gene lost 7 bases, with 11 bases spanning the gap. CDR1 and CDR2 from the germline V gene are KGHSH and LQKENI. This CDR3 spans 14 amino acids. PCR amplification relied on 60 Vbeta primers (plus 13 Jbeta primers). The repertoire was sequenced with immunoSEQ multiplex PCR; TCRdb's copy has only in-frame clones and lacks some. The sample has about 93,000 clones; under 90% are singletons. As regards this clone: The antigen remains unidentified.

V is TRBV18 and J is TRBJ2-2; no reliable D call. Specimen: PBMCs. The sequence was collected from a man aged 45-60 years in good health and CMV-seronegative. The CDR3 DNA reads TGTGCCAGCTCACCATTTAATCGCGTCGGGGAGCTGTTTTTT. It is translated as CASSPFNRVGELFF. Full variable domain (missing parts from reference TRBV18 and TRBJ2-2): NAGVMQNPRHLVRRRGQEARLRCSPMKGHSHVYWYRQLPEEGLKFMVYLQKENIIDESGMPKERFSAEFPKEGPSILRIQQVVRGDSAAYFCASSPFNRVGELFFGEGSRLTVL.